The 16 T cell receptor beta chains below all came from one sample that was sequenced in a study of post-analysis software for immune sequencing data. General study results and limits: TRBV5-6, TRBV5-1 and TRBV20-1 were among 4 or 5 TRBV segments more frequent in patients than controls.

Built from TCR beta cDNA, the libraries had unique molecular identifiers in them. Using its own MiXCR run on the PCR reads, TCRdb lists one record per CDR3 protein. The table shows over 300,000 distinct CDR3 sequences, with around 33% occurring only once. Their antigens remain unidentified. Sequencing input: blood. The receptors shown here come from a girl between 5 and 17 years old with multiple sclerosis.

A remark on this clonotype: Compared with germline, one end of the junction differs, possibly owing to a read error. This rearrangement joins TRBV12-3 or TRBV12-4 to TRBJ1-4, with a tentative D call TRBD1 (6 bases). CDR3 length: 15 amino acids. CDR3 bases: TGTGCCAGCAGTTCAAGGGGGAAGGCAGGGGAAAAACGGTTTTTT. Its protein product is CASSSRGKAGEKRFF.

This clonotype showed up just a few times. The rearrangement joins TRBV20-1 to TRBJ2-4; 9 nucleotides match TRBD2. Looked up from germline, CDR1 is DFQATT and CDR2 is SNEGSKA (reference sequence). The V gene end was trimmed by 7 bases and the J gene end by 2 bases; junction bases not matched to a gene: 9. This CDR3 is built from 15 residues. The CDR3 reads CSVTGLALPKNIQYF. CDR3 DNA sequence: TGCAGTGTCACGGGACTAGCCCTTCCCAAAAACATTCAGTACTTC.

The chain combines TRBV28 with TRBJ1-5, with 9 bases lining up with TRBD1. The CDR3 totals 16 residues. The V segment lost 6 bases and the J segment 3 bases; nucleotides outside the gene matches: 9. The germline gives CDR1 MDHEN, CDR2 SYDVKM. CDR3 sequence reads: CASRGWGQGINQPQHF. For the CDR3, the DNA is TGTGCCAGCAGGGGATGGGGACAGGGAATCAATCAGCCCCAGCATTTT.

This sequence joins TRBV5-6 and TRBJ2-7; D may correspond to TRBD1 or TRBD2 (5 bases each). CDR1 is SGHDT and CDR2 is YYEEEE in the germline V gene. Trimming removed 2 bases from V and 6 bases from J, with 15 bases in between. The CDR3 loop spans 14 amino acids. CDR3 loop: CASSFSGAKGEQYF. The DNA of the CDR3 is TGTGCCAGCAGCTTCTCCGGGGCCAAGGGCGAGCAGTACTTC.

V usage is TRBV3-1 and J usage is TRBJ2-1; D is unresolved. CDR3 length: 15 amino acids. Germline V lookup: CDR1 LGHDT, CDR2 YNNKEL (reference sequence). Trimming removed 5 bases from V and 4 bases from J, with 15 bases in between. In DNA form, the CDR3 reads TGTGCCAGCAGCTTCTGGACCGGGTTATACAATGAGCAGTTCTTC. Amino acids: CASSFWTGLYNEQFF.

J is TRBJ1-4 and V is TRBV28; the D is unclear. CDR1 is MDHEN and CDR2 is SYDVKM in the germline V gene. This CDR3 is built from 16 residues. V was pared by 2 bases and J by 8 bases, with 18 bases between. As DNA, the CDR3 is TGTGCCAGCAGTTTAGGGGATTTAGGCGCTGGGGAAAAACTGTTTTTT. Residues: CASSLGDLGAGEKLFF.

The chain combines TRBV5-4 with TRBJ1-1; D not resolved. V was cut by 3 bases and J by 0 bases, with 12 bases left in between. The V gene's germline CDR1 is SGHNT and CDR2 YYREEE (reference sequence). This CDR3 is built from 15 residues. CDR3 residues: CASSSRGLLNTEAFF. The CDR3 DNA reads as TGTGCCAGCAGCTCACGCGGACTGTTGAACACTGAAGCTTTCTTT.

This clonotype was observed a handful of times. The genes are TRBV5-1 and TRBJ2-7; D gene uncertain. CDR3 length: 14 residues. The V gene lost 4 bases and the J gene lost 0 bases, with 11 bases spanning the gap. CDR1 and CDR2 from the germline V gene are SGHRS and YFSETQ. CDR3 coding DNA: TGCGCCAGCAGCCTCCAGCCCAGCTCCTACGAGCAGTACTTC. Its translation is CASSLQPSSYEQYF.

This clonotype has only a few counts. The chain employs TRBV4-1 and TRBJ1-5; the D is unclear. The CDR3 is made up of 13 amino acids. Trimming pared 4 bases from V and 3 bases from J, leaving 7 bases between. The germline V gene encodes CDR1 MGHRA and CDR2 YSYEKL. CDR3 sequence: CASSPIINQPQHF. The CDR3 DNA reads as TGCGCCAGCAGCCCCATCATCAATCAGCCCCAGCATTTT.

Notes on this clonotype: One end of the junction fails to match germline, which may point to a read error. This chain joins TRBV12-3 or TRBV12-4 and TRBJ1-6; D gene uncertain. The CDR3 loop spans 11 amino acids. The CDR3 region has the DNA TGTGCCGGCAGTTCCGGTTCACCCCTCCACTTT. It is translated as CAGSSGSPLHF.

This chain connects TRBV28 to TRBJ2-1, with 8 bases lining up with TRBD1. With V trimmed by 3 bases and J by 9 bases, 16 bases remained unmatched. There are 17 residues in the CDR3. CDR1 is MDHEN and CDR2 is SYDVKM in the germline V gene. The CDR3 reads CASSFPTRDRSWGEQFF. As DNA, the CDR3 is TGTGCCAGCAGTTTCCCAACTCGGGACAGGTCATGGGGTGAGCAGTTCTTC.

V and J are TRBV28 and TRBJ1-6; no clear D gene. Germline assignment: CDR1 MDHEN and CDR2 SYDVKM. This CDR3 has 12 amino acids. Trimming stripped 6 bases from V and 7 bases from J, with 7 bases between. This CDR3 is CASRAPNSPLHF. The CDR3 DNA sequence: TGTGCCAGCAGGGCTCCGAATTCACCCCTCCACTTT.

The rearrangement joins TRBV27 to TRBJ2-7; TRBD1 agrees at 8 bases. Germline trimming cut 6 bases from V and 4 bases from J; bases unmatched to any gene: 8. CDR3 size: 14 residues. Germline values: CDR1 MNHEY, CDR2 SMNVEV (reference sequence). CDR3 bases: TGTGCCAGCAGGAGCAGGGGGCAGGCTTACGAGCAGTACTTC. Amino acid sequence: CASRSRGQAYEQYF.

CDR3 sequence reads: CASGRDTQYF. As DNA, the CDR3 is TGTGCCAGCGGGAGGGATACGCAGTATTTT. The V call is TRBV6-1, the J call TRBJ2-3, with a weak D call TRBD2 (6 bases). Per the germline V gene, CDR1 is MNHNS and CDR2 is SASEGT. Trimming left V 8 bases short and J 6 bases short, with 6 bases between. This CDR3 contains 10 residues.

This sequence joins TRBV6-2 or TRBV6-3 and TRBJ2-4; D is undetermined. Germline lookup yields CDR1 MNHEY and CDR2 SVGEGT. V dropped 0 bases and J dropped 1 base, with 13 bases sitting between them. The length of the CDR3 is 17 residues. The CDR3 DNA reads TGTGCCAGCAGTTACTCGCTCAGTTATGGGGCCAAAAACATTCAGTACTTC. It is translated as CASSYSLSYGAKNIQYF.

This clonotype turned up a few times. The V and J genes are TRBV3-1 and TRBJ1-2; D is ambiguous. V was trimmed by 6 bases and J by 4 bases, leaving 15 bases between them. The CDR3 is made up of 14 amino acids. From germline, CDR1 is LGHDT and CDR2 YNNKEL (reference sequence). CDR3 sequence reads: CASRREGGSYGYTF. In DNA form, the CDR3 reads TGTGCCAGCAGGCGAGAGGGCGGGAGCTATGGCTACACCTTC.